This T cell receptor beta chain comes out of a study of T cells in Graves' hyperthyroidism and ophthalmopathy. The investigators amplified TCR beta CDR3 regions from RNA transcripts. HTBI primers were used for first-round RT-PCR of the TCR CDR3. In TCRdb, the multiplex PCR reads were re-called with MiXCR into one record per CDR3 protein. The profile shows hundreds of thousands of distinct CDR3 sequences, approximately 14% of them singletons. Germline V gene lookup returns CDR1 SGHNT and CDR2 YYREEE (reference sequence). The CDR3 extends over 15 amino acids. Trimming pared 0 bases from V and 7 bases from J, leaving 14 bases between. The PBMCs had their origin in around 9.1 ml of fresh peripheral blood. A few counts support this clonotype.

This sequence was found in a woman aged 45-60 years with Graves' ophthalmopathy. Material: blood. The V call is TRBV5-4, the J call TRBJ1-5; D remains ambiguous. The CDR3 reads CASSLGPRVTQPQHF. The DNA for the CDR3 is TGTGCCAGCAGCTTGGGACCGAGGGTAACGCAGCCCCAGCATTTT.